Below are 28 T cell receptor beta chains sequenced from a single sample in a study of shared clonotypes between healthy human individuals. Generated by immunoSEQ multiplex PCR, the TCRdb table keeps only in-frame clones and is missing some. The sample comprises roughly 700,000 clones, around 91% of which are singletons, and 34% rests with the top ten. The specimen sequenced was memory CD8+ T cells from PBMCs. Subset specified: CD45RO+ cells pooled with CCR7-negative TemRA cells. The receptors stem from a man between 18 and 29 years old in good health. Some clones in this sample may be carry-over from other donors' samples.

The rearrangement uses TRBV11-2 and TRBJ2-1; possible D gene TRBD2, 5 bases. Germline CDR1 and CDR2: SGHAT and FQNNGV. V gave up 5 bases and J gave up 10 bases, with 12 bases separating them. CDR3 length: 12 amino acids. DNA of the CDR3: TGTGCCAGCAGCCGGGATGACTCGGAGCAGTTCTTC. Amino acids: CASSRDDSEQFF.

The J gene is TRBJ1-1, the V gene TRBV13; the D is unclear. Germline V gene data show CDR1 as PRHDT and CDR2 as FYEKMQ (reference sequence). CDR3 length: 14 amino acids. Trimming removed 1 base at V and 1 base at J, with 7 bases between. The CDR3 loop reads CASSLVMANTEAFF. DNA of the CDR3: TGTGCCAGCAGCTTAGTCATGGCGAACACTGAAGCTTTCTTT.

CDR3 residues: CASSIWPANTEAFF. In nucleotides, the CDR3 is TGTGCCAGTAGTATTTGGCCAGCGAACACTGAAGCTTTCTTT. This chain uses TRBV19 with TRBJ1-1, with no clear D. This CDR3 comprises 14 residues. Trimming shortened V by 3 bases and J by 1 base, and 9 bases separated the two germline ends. The germline gives CDR1 LNHDA, CDR2 SQIVND (reference sequence).

CDR3 in DNA: TGCGCCAGCAGCCAAGACCCCGGACTAGCGGTGCAAGAGACCCAGTACTTC. It is translated as CASSQDPGLAVQETQYF. This sequence joins TRBV4-1 and TRBJ2-5; 10 nucleotides agree with TRBD2. This CDR3 is built from 17 residues. Germline assignment: CDR1 MGHRA and CDR2 YSYEKL. The trim removed 0 bases at V and 2 bases at J, leaving 6 bases unmatched.

The V and J genes are TRBV28 and TRBJ2-7; 7 bases match TRBD1. Germline CDR1 MDHEN, CDR2 SYDVKM. V dropped 5 bases and J dropped 4; count of bases not matched to a gene: 14. CDR3 length equals 16 residues. The CDR3 nucleotides are TGTGCCAGCAGTGGCACTGAGGCAGGGGGTTTTTACGAGCAGTACTTC. Its protein is CASSGTEAGGFYEQYF.

V is TRBV9 and J is TRBJ2-3; D uncertain. The CDR3 loop spans 12 amino acids. Germline V gene lookup returns CDR1 SGDLS and CDR2 YYNGEE. Trimming left V 3 bases short and J 5 bases short, with 7 bases between. The CDR3: CASSAVGDTQYF. CDR3 DNA: TGTGCCAGCAGCGCGGTTGGAGATACGCAGTATTTT.

V usage is TRBV7-9 and J usage is TRBJ2-1; D uncertain. Germline CDR1 reads SEHNR; CDR2 reads FQNEAQ (reference sequence). The CDR3 runs to 14 residues. With 3 bases removed from V and 4 bases from J, the gap between germline ends came to 10 bases. CDR3 DNA: TGTGCCAGCAGCTTTTATACCGGTTACAATGAGCAGTTCTTC. This translates into CASSFYTGYNEQFF.

This chain connects TRBV6-6 to TRBJ1-5; 7 bases fit TRBD1. CDR3 size: 14 residues. Germline CDR1 MNHNY, CDR2 SVGAGI (reference sequence). V was clipped by 6 bases and J by 7 bases; unmatched bases: 9. The CDR3 DNA reads as TGTGCCAGCAGCCCCACAGGGGTTGGCCAGCCCCAGCATTTT. It yields the protein CASSPTGVGQPQHF.

This chain joins TRBV7-2 and TRBJ2-1, with TRBD2 matching 8 bases. The germline V gene has CDR1 SGHTA and CDR2 FQGNSA. With V trimmed by 6 bases and J by 4 bases, 5 bases remained unmatched. This CDR3 has 14 residues. The CDR3 region has the DNA TGTGCCAGCAGACCGACTAGCGTGTACAATGAGCAGTTCTTC. Its protein is CASRPTSVYNEQFF. The variable domain in full, completed from reference TRBV7-2 and TRBJ2-1, reads GAGVSQSPSNKVTEKGKDVELRCDPISGHTALYWYRQSLGQGLEFLIYFQGNSAPDKSGLPSDRFSAERTGGSVSTLTIQRTQQEDSAVYLCASRPTSVYNEQFFGPGTRLTVL.

This chain links TRBV7-9 with TRBJ2-3, with 10 bases fitting TRBD2. In germline, CDR1 is SEHNR, CDR2 FQNEAQ (reference sequence). J was trimmed by 6 bases and V by 8 bases; bases with no gene match: 14. The CDR3 runs 16 residues. The CDR3 loop is CASGRPGLAGADTQYF. Here the CDR3 DNA reads TGTGCCAGCGGACGGCCGGGCCTAGCGGGAGCCGATACGCAGTATTTT.

The gene calls are TRBV9 and TRBJ2-3; perhaps D is TRBD1 or TRBD2 (5 bases each). The CDR3 has 15 amino acids. Germline V lookup: CDR1 SGDLS, CDR2 YYNGEE. V was pared by 7 bases and J by 3 bases, with 18 bases between. The CDR3 DNA reads TGTGCCAGCGTGAGGGGTGGGAGTACTACAGATACGCAGTATTTT. Its translation: CASVRGGSTTDTQYF. Together with reference TRBV9 and TRBJ2-3, the CDR3 gives the full variable domain: DSGVTQTPKHLITATGQRVTLRCSPRSGDLSVYWYQQSLDQGLQFLIQYYNGEERAKGNILERFSAQQFPDLHSELNLSSLELGDSALYFCASVRGGSTTDTQYFGPGTRLTVL.

This clone has at least ten counts. This same CDR3 is encoded by further DNA sequences in the sample. The rearrangement joins TRBV6-6 to TRBJ2-7; TRBD1 agrees at 11 bases. Per germline, CDR1 MNHNY and CDR2 SVGAGI (reference sequence). V dropped 0 bases and J dropped 3; count of bases not matched to a gene: 1. The length of the CDR3 is 15 residues. For the CDR3, the DNA is TGTGCCAGCAGTTACTCCGGGACAGGGGGCTACGAGCAGTACTTC. Its translation is CASSYSGTGGYEQYF.

The chain uses TRBV10-3 and TRBJ2-1; D not resolved. This CDR3 has 15 residues. V gave up 6 bases and J gave up 1 base, with 13 bases separating them. Per the germline V gene, CDR1 is ENHRY and CDR2 is SYGVKD. CDR3 loop: CAIRSLMGSYNEQFF. The CDR3 region has the DNA TGTGCCATCAGATCCTTGATGGGGTCCTACAATGAGCAGTTCTTC.

The chain recombines TRBV14 with TRBJ2-1, with 10 nucleotides matching TRBD2. Germline V gene lookup returns CDR1 SGHDN and CDR2 FVKESK. The CDR3 runs to 16 residues. V shed 5 bases and J 6 bases; nucleotides not matched to a gene: 10. The CDR3 loop is CASSARLAGGLNEQFF. The CDR3 DNA reads as TGTGCCAGCAGCGCCCGATTAGCGGGGGGCCTCAATGAGCAGTTCTTC. The whole variable domain, remainder taken from reference TRBV14 and TRBJ2-1, is EAGVTQFPSHSVIEKGQTVTLRCDPISGHDNLYWYRRVMGKEIKFLLHFVKESKQDESGMPNNRFLAERTGGTYSTLKVQPAELEDSGVYFCASSARLAGGLNEQFFGPGTRLTVL.

The chain joins TRBV5-4 to TRBJ1-4, with no clear D. The V and J ends lost 3 bases and 4 bases respectively, with 10 bases between them. The V gene's germline CDR1 is SGHNT and CDR2 YYREEE (reference sequence). CDR3 length: 14 residues. CDR3 sequence: CASSSDGYNEKLFF. For the CDR3, the DNA is TGTGCCAGCAGCTCGGACGGTTATAATGAAAAACTGTTTTTT.

The chain uses TRBV15 and TRBJ2-1; maybe TRBD2 (5 bases). The CDR3 sequence is 12 residues long. Germline V lookup: CDR1 LNHNV, CDR2 YYDKDF (reference sequence). Trimming took off 3 bases at V and 7 bases at J, with 7 bases between the two ends. Here the CDR3 reads CATSRRANEQFF. Here the CDR3 DNA reads TGTGCCACCAGCAGGCGGGCGAATGAGCAGTTCTTC.

This clone was counted a single time. The genes are TRBV9 and TRBJ2-3; D is unclear. Germline V CDR1 and CDR2: SGDLS, YYNGEE. Trimming cost V 4 bases and J 1 base, with 7 bases left between them. The CDR3 has 13 residues. CDR3 amino acids: CASSLYGTDTQYF. Here the CDR3 DNA reads TGTGCCAGCAGCCTCTACGGCACAGATACGCAGTATTTT.

V and J are TRBV5-1 and TRBJ2-1; D ambiguous. Germline V gene data show CDR1 as SGHRS and CDR2 as YFSETQ. The CDR3 totals 14 residues. V lost 6 bases and J 3 bases, leaving 13 bases between the germline ends. The CDR3 protein is CASTTGIFYNEQFF. The CDR3, as DNA: TGCGCCAGCACCACCGGCATATTCTACAATGAGCAGTTCTTC.

This rearrangement joins TRBV7-2 to TRBJ2-7; D possibly uses TRBD1 or TRBD2 (5 bases each). V shed 5 bases and J shed 7 bases, with 18 bases lying between them. Germline loops: CDR1 SGHTA, CDR2 FQGNSA. The CDR3 has 14 amino acids. CDR3 nucleotides: TGTGCCAGCAGCATCCGCGAGGGGACGGGGGAGCAGTACTTC. Amino acids: CASSIREGTGEQYF.

The chain uses TRBV14 and TRBJ2-3; 7 positions agree with TRBD2. The trim removed 0 bases at V and 4 bases at J, leaving 13 bases unmatched. The CDR3 covers 18 residues. CDR1 SGHDN and CDR2 FVKESK come from the germline V gene. CDR3 protein: CASSQDWGGTPDADTQYF. DNA of the CDR3: TGTGCCAGCAGCCAAGATTGGGGGGGGACGCCTGATGCAGATACGCAGTATTTT.

The rearrangement uses TRBV6-5 and TRBJ2-1; TRBD1 aligns across 11 bases. With 2 bases clipped from V and 2 bases from J, the junction kept 2 bases outside the gene matches. CDR3 length equals 16 residues. Looked up from germline, CDR1 is MNHEY and CDR2 is SVGAGI. The DNA for the CDR3 is TGTGCCAGCAGTTACCCGGGACAGGGGGCCTACAATGAGCAGTTCTTC. This translates into CASSYPGQGAYNEQFF.

The rearrangement uses TRBV11-2 and TRBJ2-1; 10 positions agree with TRBD2. CDR1 SGHAT and CDR2 FQNNGV come from the germline V gene. The CDR3 loop spans 16 amino acids. The J segment lost 8 bases and the V segment lost 0 bases, leaving 7 bases of the junction unmatched. DNA for the CDR3: TGTGCCAGCAGCTTAGATGGCCTAGCGGGAGTCCATGAGCAGTTCTTC. Its translation is CASSLDGLAGVHEQFF.

The V and J genes are TRBV7-6 and TRBJ2-3; D is perhaps TRBD2 (5 bases). There are 16 residues in the CDR3. V dropped 2 bases and J dropped 3 bases, with 15 bases sitting between them. Germline values: CDR1 SGHVS, CDR2 FNYEAQ. The CDR3 DNA reads as TGTGCCAGCAGCTTAACCGGGCGGGCGCCGACAGATACGCAGTATTTT. It translates to CASSLTGRAPTDTQYF.

In the case of this clone: A far more abundant clone sits one base away, making this likely a read error. The chain couples TRBV5-6 to TRBJ1-1, with D possibly TRBD1 on 5 matching bases. Trimming removed 2 bases at V and 4 bases at J, with 6 bases between. The germline gives CDR1 SGHDT, CDR2 YYEEEE. This CDR3 has 12 residues. The CDR3 nucleotides read TGTGCCAGCAGCTTTAGGGGCACTGAAGCTTTCTTT. Amino acids: CASSFRGTEAFF.

V gene TRBV4-1 combines with J gene TRBJ2-6, with 9 bases aligning to TRBD1. The CDR3 consists of 16 residues. The ends lost 2 bases at V and 6 bases at J; junction bases unmatched: 5. Germline values: CDR1 MGHRA, CDR2 YSYEKL. In DNA form, the CDR3 reads TGCGCCAGCAGCCAACTGGGACAGGGAGCGGCCAACGTCCTGACTTTC. Protein: CASSQLGQGAANVLTF.

In this sample, this clone turned up once. Distinct nucleotide sequences in the sample also encode this CDR3. The J gene is TRBJ2-3, the V gene TRBV28; tentatively, D is TRBD1 or TRBD2 (5 bases each). This CDR3 is 15 amino acids long. Germline V lookup: CDR1 MDHEN, CDR2 SYDVKM. V was cut by 3 bases and J by 1 base, with 11 bases left in between. The CDR3 DNA reads TGTGCCAGCAGTTTTGGGCAGGGAGGCACAGATACGCAGTATTTT. Translation gives CASSFGQGGTDTQYF.

This clone was recorded only once. The chain combines TRBV9 with TRBJ2-3, with D possibly matching TRBD1 (6 bases). Trimming left V 4 bases short and J 1 base short, with 10 bases between. The germline V gene has CDR1 SGDLS and CDR2 YYNGEE. This CDR3 has 14 amino acids. The DNA for the CDR3 is TGTGCCAGCAGCCCACGGACAGGCACAGATACGCAGTATTTT. Translation: CASSPRTGTDTQYF.

In this sample, this clone turned up a few times. The chain employs TRBV7-6 and TRBJ2-7, with D tentatively TRBD2 (6 bases). Trimming stripped 8 bases from V and 5 bases from J, with 13 bases between. Germline CDR1 is SGHVS and CDR2 is FNYEAQ. The CDR3 runs to 12 residues. The CDR3 spells CASGGIGDEQYF. The CDR3 nucleotides are TGTGCCAGCGGGGGGATTGGGGACGAGCAGTACTTC.